The 11 T cell receptor beta chains given below trace back to one sample, sequenced in a study of blood T cells in healthy people across ages. Then a second PCR, running roughly 7 to 11 cycles, was carried out with a sample-barcoded 5' primer and a J-beta primer mix. TCRdb itself ran the 5' RACE reads through MiXCR, one entry per CDR3 protein. The data contain over 600,000 distinct CDR3 sequences, about half of them singletons. The source material was blood. These receptors originate from a man older than 75 in good health.

V gene TRBV9 combines with J gene TRBJ2-1; 9 bases match TRBD2. Germline CDR1 reads SGDLS; CDR2 reads YYNGEE. Unmatched junction bases numbered 4, after V lost 0 bases and J lost 6 bases. The CDR3 length is 15 residues. DNA for the CDR3: TGTGCCAGCAGCGTAGCCGGGACTAGCATCAATGAGCAGTTCTTC. It encodes CASSVAGTSINEQFF.

The sample holds many counts of this clonotype. The chain carries TRBV29-1 and TRBJ1-2; possibly TRBD1 for D (5 bases). Deletions cut 7 bases from V and 6 bases from J, with 12 bases between. Germline-derived CDR1 and CDR2 are SQVTM and ANQGSEA. The CDR3 consists of 11 residues. This CDR3 reads CSGGGGHGYTF. The CDR3 nucleotides read TGCAGCGGGGGGGGTGGACATGGCTACACCTTC.

The chain employs TRBV27 and TRBJ1-1; D is undetermined. V lost 0 bases and J lost 3, with 5 bases in between. CDR1 MNHEY and CDR2 SMNVEV come from the germline V gene (reference sequence). The CDR3 is 13 residues long. DNA for the CDR3: TGTGCCAGCAGTTTATCGGTGGACACTGAAGCTTTCTTT. It specifies CASSLSVDTEAFF.

This clonotype was seen a single time. The CDR3 protein is CASSETREDGYTF. DNA for the CDR3: TGTGCCAGCAGTGAAACCAGGGAAGATGGCTACACCTTC. The rearrangement joins TRBV6-1 to TRBJ1-2, with D possibly matching TRBD1 (5 bases). The CDR3 totals 13 residues. V gave up 2 bases and J gave up 6 bases, with 10 bases separating them. Germline V lookup: CDR1 MNHNS, CDR2 SASEGT.

The rearrangement joins TRBV4-2 to TRBJ2-3; D uncertain. Germline V CDR1 and CDR2: LGHNA, YNFKEQ. V lost 5 bases, J lost 4 bases, and 13 bases lay in between. This CDR3 region has 14 residues. This CDR3 is CASSSHRASDTQYF. The CDR3, as DNA: TGTGCCAGCAGCTCCCACAGAGCTTCAGATACGCAGTATTTT.

This chain's CDR3 is CASSKASGIFSEQYF. DNA for the CDR3: TGTGCCAGCAGTAAAGCTAGCGGGATCTTCTCCGAGCAGTACTTC. V gene TRBV27 combines with J gene TRBJ2-7; 9 nucleotides agree with TRBD2. Germline CDR1 and CDR2: MNHEY and SMNVEV (reference sequence). CDR3 length equals 15 residues. Unmatched junction bases numbered 11, after V lost 5 bases and J lost 6 bases.

This clonotype is large within its sample. The chain uses TRBV7-3 and TRBJ2-5; 8 nucleotides line up with TRBD1. CDR3 length equals 13 residues. Trimming removed 5 bases from V and 4 bases from J; junction bases left unmatched: 3. Germline CDR1 and CDR2: SGHTA and FQGTGA. CDR3 sequence: CASSVTGGETQYF. The CDR3 DNA reads TGTGCCAGCAGCGTCACAGGGGGAGAGACCCAGTACTTC.

CDR3 protein: CSVEVGTAEDNEQFF. As DNA, the CDR3 is TGCAGCGTTGAAGTGGGCACCGCCGAAGACAATGAGCAGTTCTTC. This chain links TRBV29-1 with TRBJ2-1; D is ambiguous. The germline gives CDR1 SQVTM, CDR2 ANQGSEA. V was trimmed by 1 base and J by 5 bases, leaving 15 bases between them. The CDR3 totals 15 residues.

The J gene is TRBJ2-6, the V gene TRBV19, with 9 bases matching TRBD1. The CDR3 contains 17 residues. Unmatched junction bases numbered 10, after V lost 9 bases and J lost 1 base. In germline, CDR1 is LNHDA, CDR2 SQIVND (reference sequence). The CDR3 DNA follows: TGTGCCAGCCGCGGGACAGGGTCAAGGTCTGGGGCCAACGTCCTGACTTTC. It specifies CASRGTGSRSGANVLTF.

J is TRBJ1-6 and V is TRBV27; D ambiguous. The CDR3 is made up of 14 amino acids. The ends were cut back, 0 bases at V and 9 bases at J, with 9 bases in the middle. Germline assignment: CDR1 MNHEY and CDR2 SMNVEV (reference sequence). CDR3 sequence reads: CASSLSRVGSPLHF. The CDR3 DNA is TGTGCCAGCAGTTTATCGAGGGTCGGTTCACCCCTCCACTTT.

The chain combines TRBV7-8 with TRBJ2-5; 9 bases agree with TRBD1. J lost 4 bases, V lost 1 base, and 7 bases had no gene match. CDR1 and CDR2 from the germline V gene are SGHVS and FQNEAQ. The CDR3 has 16 amino acids. CDR3 residues: CASSLDRDRASETQYF. The CDR3 DNA sequence: TGTGCCAGCAGCTTAGACCGGGACAGGGCCTCAGAGACCCAGTACTTC.